Listed here are 3 T cell receptor beta chains from one sample, sequenced in a study of molecular identifiers for immune sequencing clone quantification listed by TCRdb under 2018. Receptor libraries were prepared by PCR. The sequencing machine was an Illumina HiSeq 4000. The public reads were quality trimmed at Q25 with fastp and then assembled into clones with MiXCR by TCRdb, keeping productive beta chains. Rows are combined by CDR3 protein, so each entry shows the most common genes and DNA. Counted in this sample were about 35,000 distinct CDR3 sequences; about a fifth of them appeared once. In total, the top ten clones hold under 1.4% of the sample. Source material: naive CD8+ T cells from blood, with Jurkat cell RNA spiked in. The cell subset or site label for this specimen denotes: FACS-sorted CD8+CD4-CCR7+CD45RA+ naive T cells. These receptors came from a human donor in good health. Some libraries in this study had Jurkat cell RNA spiked in.

The chain employs TRBV21-1 and TRBJ2-2; TRBD1 reflects the table's D call only, with no check against the DNA. TRBV21-1 corresponds to a pseudogene. This CDR3 is 14 amino acids long. The CDR3 bases are TGTGCCAGCAGTAGGGGGGAGGAGGCCGGGGAGCTGTTTTTT. It codes for CASSRGEEAGELFF.

On this clonotype itself: A much larger clone is a single base away; this may be a read error. The V call is TRBV6-5, the J call TRBJ2-7; 8 nucleotides agree with TRBD2. CDR1 and CDR2 (germline): MNHEY, SVGAGI. This CDR3 comprises 15 residues. V lost 2 bases, J lost 6 bases, and 9 bases stayed unmatched. The CDR3 DNA is TGTGCCAGCAGTTACGTGACGGGGGGGGGTCCCGAGCAGTACTTC. Its translation is CASSYVTGGGPEQYF.

This clonotype was detected ten times or more. CDR3 amino acids: CASSPSGGRTDTQYF. In DNA form, the CDR3 reads TGCGCCAGCAGCCCCAGCGGGGGACGCACAGATACGCAGTATTTT. The chain employs TRBV4-1 and TRBJ2-3, with 8 nucleotides matching TRBD2. J was trimmed by 1 base and V by 4 bases; bases with no gene match: 4. This CDR3 comprises 15 residues. The germline V gene encodes CDR1 MGHRA and CDR2 YSYEKL.